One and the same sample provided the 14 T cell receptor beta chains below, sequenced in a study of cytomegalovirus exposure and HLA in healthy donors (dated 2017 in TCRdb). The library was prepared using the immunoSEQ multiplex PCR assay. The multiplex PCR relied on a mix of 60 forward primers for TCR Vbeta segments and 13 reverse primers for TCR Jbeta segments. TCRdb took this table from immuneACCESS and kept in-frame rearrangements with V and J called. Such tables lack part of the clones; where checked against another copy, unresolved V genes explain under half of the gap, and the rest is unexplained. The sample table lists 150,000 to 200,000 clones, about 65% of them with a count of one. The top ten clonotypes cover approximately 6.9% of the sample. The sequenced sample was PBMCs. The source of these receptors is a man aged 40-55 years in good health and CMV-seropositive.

For the CDR3, the DNA is TGTGCCAGTCGGGACAGGGGGGGGCCCGATACGCAGTATTTT. This encodes CASRDRGGPDTQYF. The V gene is TRBV6-5, the J gene TRBJ2-3; TRBD1 agrees at 11 bases. Germline CDR1 and CDR2: MNHEY and SVGAGI. V shed 9 bases, J shed 6 bases, and the junction held 8 bases outside the gene matches. CDR3 size: 14 residues.

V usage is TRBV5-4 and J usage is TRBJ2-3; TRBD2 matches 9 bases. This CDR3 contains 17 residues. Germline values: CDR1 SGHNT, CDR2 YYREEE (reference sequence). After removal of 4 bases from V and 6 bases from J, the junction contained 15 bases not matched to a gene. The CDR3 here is CASSGRSRGGGADTQYF. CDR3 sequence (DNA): TGTGCCAGCAGCGGGCGGTCTAGGGGCGGGGGGGCCGATACGCAGTATTTT.

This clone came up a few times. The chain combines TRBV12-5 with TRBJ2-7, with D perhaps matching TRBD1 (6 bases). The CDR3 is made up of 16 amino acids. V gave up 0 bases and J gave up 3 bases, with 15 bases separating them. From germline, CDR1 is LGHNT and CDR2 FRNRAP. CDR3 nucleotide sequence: TGTGCTAGTGGTTTGGTACTGGGATGGACAGACTACGAGCAGTACTTC. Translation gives CASGLVLGWTDYEQYF.

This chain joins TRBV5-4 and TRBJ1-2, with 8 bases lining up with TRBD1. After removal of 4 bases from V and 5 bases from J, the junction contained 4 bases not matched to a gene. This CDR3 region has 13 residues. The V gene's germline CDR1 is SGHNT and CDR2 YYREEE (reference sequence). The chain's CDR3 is CASSRTGKYGYTF. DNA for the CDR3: TGTGCCAGCAGCCGGACAGGGAAATATGGCTACACCTTC.

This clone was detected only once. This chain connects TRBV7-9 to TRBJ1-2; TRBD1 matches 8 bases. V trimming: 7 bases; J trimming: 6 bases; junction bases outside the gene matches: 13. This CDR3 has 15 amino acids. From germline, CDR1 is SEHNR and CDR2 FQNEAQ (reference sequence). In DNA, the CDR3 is TGTGCCAGCACCGGACAGGGCCTATTAATTCATGGCTACACCTTC. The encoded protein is CASTGQGLLIHGYTF. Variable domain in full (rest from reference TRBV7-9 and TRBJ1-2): DTGVSQNPRHKITKRGQNVTFRCDPISEHNRLYWYRQTLGQGPEFLTYFQNEAQLEKSRLLSDRFSAERPKGSFSTLEIQRTEQGDSAMYLCASTGQGLLIHGYTFGSGTRLTVV.

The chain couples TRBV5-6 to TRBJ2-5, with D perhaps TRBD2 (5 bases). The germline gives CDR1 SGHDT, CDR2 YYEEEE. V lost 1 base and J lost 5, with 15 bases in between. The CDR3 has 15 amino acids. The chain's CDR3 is CASSLTGTQRETQYF. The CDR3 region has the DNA TGTGCCAGCAGCTTGACGGGTACCCAGCGGGAGACCCAGTACTTC. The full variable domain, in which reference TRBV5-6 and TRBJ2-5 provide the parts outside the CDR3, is DAGVTQSPTHLIKTRGQQVTLRCSPKSGHDTVSWYQQALGQGPQFIFQYYEEEERQRGNFPDRFSGHQFPNYSSELNVNALLLGDSALYLCASSLTGTQRETQYFGPGTRLLVL.

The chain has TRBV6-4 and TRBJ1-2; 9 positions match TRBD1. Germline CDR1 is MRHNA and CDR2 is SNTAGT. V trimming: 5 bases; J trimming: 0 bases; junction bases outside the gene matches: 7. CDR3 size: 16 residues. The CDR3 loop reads CASSSGQGSANYGYTF. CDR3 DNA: TGTGCCAGCAGTTCGGGACAGGGATCAGCTAACTATGGCTACACCTTC.

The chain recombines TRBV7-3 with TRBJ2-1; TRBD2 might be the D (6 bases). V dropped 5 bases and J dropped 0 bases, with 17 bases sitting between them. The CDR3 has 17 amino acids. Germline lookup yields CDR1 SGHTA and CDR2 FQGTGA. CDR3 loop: CASSPSLAGSSYNEQFF. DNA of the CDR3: TGTGCCAGCAGCCCATCCCTTGCGGGGAGCTCCTACAATGAGCAGTTCTTC.

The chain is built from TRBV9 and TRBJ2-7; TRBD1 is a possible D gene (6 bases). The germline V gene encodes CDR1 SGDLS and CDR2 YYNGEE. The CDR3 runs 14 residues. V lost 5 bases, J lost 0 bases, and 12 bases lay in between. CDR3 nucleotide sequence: TGTGCCAGCAGTGTAAGGGGGTCCTCCTACGAGCAGTACTTC. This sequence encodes CASSVRGSSYEQYF.

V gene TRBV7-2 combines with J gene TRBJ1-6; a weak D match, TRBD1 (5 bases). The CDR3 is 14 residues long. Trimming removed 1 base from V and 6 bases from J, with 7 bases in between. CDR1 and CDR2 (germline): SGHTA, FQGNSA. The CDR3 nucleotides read TGTGCCAGCAGCTTAGGACAGATTAATTCACCCCTCCACTTT. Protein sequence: CASSLGQINSPLHF.

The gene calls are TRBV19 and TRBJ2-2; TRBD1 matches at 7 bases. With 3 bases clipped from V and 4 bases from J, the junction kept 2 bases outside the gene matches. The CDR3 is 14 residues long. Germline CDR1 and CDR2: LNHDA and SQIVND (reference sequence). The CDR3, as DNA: TGTGCCAGTAGTATCGGGACAGCCACCGGGGAGCTGTTTTTT. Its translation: CASSIGTATGELFF.

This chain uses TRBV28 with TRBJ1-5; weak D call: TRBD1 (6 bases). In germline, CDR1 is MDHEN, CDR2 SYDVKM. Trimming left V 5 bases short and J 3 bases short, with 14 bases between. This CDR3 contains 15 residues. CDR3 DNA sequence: TGTGCCAGCAGTACCCCCAGGGACACCAATCAGCCCCAGCATTTT. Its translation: CASSTPRDTNQPQHF.

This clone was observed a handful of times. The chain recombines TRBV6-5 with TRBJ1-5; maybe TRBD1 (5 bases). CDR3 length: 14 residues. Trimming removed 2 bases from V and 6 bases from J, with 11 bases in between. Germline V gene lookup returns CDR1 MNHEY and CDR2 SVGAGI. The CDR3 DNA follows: TGTGCCAGCAGTTACGCAGGGCGGGGTCAGCCCCAGCATTTT. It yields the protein CASSYAGRGQPQHF.

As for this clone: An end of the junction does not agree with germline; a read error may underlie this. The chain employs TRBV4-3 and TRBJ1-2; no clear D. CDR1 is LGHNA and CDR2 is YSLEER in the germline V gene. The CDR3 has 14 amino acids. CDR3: CASSQDRVTGSRSF. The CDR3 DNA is TGCGCCAGCAGCCAAGACCGCGTCACGGGAAGCCGGTCCTTC.